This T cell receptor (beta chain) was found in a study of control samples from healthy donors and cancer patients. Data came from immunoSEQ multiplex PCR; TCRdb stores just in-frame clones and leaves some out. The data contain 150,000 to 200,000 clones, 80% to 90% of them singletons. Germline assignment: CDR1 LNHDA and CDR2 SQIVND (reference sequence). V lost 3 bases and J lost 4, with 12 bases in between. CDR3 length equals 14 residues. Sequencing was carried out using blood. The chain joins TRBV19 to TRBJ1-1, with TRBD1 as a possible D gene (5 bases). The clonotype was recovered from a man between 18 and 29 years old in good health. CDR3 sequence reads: CASSISGSATEAFF. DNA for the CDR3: TGTGCCAGTAGTATTTCAGGGAGCGCCACTGAAGCTTTCTTT. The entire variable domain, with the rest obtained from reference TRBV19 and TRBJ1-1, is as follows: DGGITQSPKYLFRKEGQNVTLSCEQNLNHDAMYWYRQDPGQGLRLIYYSQIVNDFQKGDIAEGYSVSREKKESFPLTVTSAQKNPTAFYLCASSISGSATEAFFGQGTRLTVV.